The 24 T cell receptor beta chains in this list originate from one sample, sequenced in a study of T-cell memory formation after mild COVID-19. TCRdb passed the 5' RACE reads through MiXCR, listing each CDR3 protein once. The sample includes 350,000 to 500,000 distinct CDR3 sequences, roughly 17% of them seen just once. Sequenced sample: PBMCs or a T cell subset sorted from them (not recorded which). These receptors all come from a man in his late teens or twenties who had mild COVID-19 (a few samples of this study predate the infection). Cell type and time point are not known.

This rearrangement joins TRBV9 to TRBJ1-5, with D unresolved. Germline V gene data show CDR1 as SGDLS and CDR2 as YYNGEE. Trimming shortened V by 0 bases and J by 3 bases, and 7 bases separated the two germline ends. The CDR3 is 14 amino acids. CDR3 DNA: TGTGCCAGCAGCGTAGGGGAGAACAATCAGCCCCAGCATTTT. Its protein is CASSVGENNQPQHF.

This clonotype was counted between two and nine times. The V call is TRBV12-3 or TRBV12-4, the J call TRBJ2-7; 7 bases fit TRBD1. Trimming removed 5 bases from V and 6 bases from J; junction bases left unmatched: 7. The CDR3 totals 13 residues. The CDR3 loop reads CASSQGGGLEQYF. The CDR3 DNA reads as TGTGCCAGCAGTCAAGGGGGCGGACTCGAGCAGTACTTC.

The V call is TRBV5-1, the J call TRBJ1-4; no definite D call. Germline CDR1 is SGHRS and CDR2 is YFSETQ. This CDR3 region has 14 residues. V was pared by 1 base and J by 6 bases, with 10 bases between. Here the CDR3 DNA reads TGCGCCAGCAGCTTGAAGGCGGGTGATGAAAAACTGTTTTTT. This codes for CASSLKAGDEKLFF.

This clonotype has only a few counts. The chain carries TRBV2 and TRBJ1-5; D is possibly TRBD1 (6 bases). This CDR3 is 13 amino acids long. V lost 6 bases and J 3 bases, leaving 9 bases between the germline ends. Germline CDR1 reads SNHLY; CDR2 reads FYNNEI. CDR3: CASRDRHNQPQHF. CDR3 coding DNA: TGTGCCAGCAGGGACAGACACAATCAGCCCCAGCATTTT.

In this sample, this clonotype turned up a few times. The V and J genes are TRBV6-5 and TRBJ1-5; D is unclear. Between the trimmed V and J ends, which lost 6 bases and 0 bases, there was a span of 12 bases. This CDR3 is built from 15 residues. Germline loops: CDR1 MNHEY, CDR2 SVGAGI. As DNA, the CDR3 is TGTGCCAGCAGCCGTCGACGAAATAGCAATCAGCCCCAGCATTTT. This gives the protein CASSRRRNSNQPQHF.

Only a few counts were recorded for this clonotype. The chain has TRBV27 and TRBJ1-6, with D perhaps TRBD1 (5 bases). V lost 6 bases and J lost 10, with 19 bases in between. The CDR3 is made up of 15 amino acids. In germline, CDR1 is MNHEY, CDR2 SMNVEV (reference sequence). The CDR3 nucleotides are TGTGCCAGCAGCCTAGGGGAGGGGAAGGAATCACCCCTCCACTTT. Its protein product is CASSLGEGKESPLHF.

The V call is TRBV4-1, the J call TRBJ2-1, with 7 nucleotides matching TRBD1. Trimming cost V 1 base and J 5 bases; bases outside gene matches: 5. The CDR3 contains 15 residues. Germline V CDR1 and CDR2: MGHRA, YSYEKL. This chain's CDR3 is CASSQVGTAHNEQFF. As DNA, the CDR3 is TGCGCCAGCAGCCAAGTTGGGACAGCCCACAATGAGCAGTTCTTC.

V and J are TRBV7-9 and TRBJ2-5, with TRBD2 matching over 9 bases. The CDR3 loop spans 16 amino acids. The trim removed 1 base at V and 2 bases at J, leaving 5 bases unmatched. Germline V gives CDR1 SEHNR, CDR2 FQNEAQ (reference sequence). The CDR3 loop reads CASSLVGGGVQETQYF. The CDR3 DNA sequence: TGTGCCAGCAGCTTAGTAGGCGGGGGGGTTCAAGAGACCCAGTACTTC.

The chain employs TRBV9 and TRBJ2-5; D not certain. The germline V gene encodes CDR1 SGDLS and CDR2 YYNGEE. CDR3 size: 16 residues. The ends were cut back, 2 bases at V and 2 bases at J, with 16 bases in the middle. Here the CDR3 reads CASSVDSAESQETQYF. Here the CDR3 DNA reads TGTGCCAGCAGCGTTGACTCGGCTGAAAGTCAAGAGACCCAGTACTTC.

J is TRBJ2-3 and V is TRBV7-8; the D is unclear. Trimming removed 5 bases at V and 9 bases at J, with 15 bases between. Germline CDR1 SGHVS, CDR2 FQNEAQ. This CDR3 comprises 13 residues. The CDR3 nucleotides are TGTGCCAGCAGCAATAGTGGGGTTGGGACGCAGTATTTT. Protein sequence: CASSNSGVGTQYF. The full variable domain, completed using reference TRBV7-8 and TRBJ2-3, is GAGVSQSPRYKVAKRGQDVALRCDPISGHVSLFWYQQALGQGPEFLTYFQNEAQLDKSGLPSDRFFAERPEGSVSTLKIQRTQQEDSAVYLCASSNSGVGTQYFGPGTRLTVL.

The chain carries TRBV29-1 and TRBJ1-5; D gene unclear. The CDR3 is 13 residues long. Trimming shortened V by 3 bases and J by 2 bases, and 8 bases separated the two germline ends. Per the germline V gene, CDR1 is SQVTM and CDR2 is ANQGSEA. For the CDR3, the DNA is TGCAGCGTTGAGGTAGGCGGCAATCAGCCCCAGCATTTT. Its translation is CSVEVGGNQPQHF.

The chain combines TRBV3-1 with TRBJ2-5, with D hard to call. The CDR3 spans 12 residues. Germline V gene data show CDR1 as LGHDT and CDR2 as YNNKEL (reference sequence). V lost 3 bases to trimming and J lost 4 bases, with 6 bases between them. The CDR3 DNA is TGTGCCAGCAGCCATGAAGGAGAGACCCAGTACTTC. It specifies CASSHEGETQYF.

This clonotype has at least ten counts. The chain couples TRBV7-6 to TRBJ2-3; TRBD2 aligns across 8 bases. The CDR3 loop spans 15 amino acids. Germline CDR1 and CDR2: SGHVS and FNYEAQ. V trimming: 6 bases; J trimming: 5 bases; junction bases outside the gene matches: 10. CDR3 sequence: CASSSRGGHGDTQYF. The CDR3 DNA sequence: TGTGCCAGCAGTTCCCGGGGGGGGCACGGAGATACGCAGTATTTT. Based on the CDR3 plus reference TRBV7-6 and TRBJ2-3, the full variable domain is GAGVSQSPRYKVTKRGQDVALRCDPISGHVSLYWYRQALGQGPEFLTYFNYEAQQDKSGLPNDRFSAERPEGSISTLTIQRTEQRDSAMYRCASSSRGGHGDTQYFGPGTRLTVL.

The V gene is TRBV6-6, the J gene TRBJ1-5, with 7 bases aligning to TRBD1. Germline V CDR1 and CDR2: MNHNY, SVGAGI (reference sequence). This CDR3 is built from 14 residues. V was clipped by 5 bases and J by 3 bases; unmatched bases: 4. CDR3 loop: CASSKGQLNQPQHF. The DNA of the CDR3 is TGTGCCAGCAGTAAGGGACAGCTCAATCAGCCCCAGCATTTT.

In regard to this clonotype: The junction and the germline gene differ at one end; a read error may be behind it. The chain is built from TRBV20-1 and TRBJ2-1; 11 bases fit TRBD2. This CDR3 is 14 amino acids long. Germline V gene lookup returns CDR1 DFQATT and CDR2 SNEGSKA (reference sequence). The CDR3 is CSVRLAGRYNEQFF. CDR3 bases: TGCAGTGTTAGACTAGCGGGGCGATACAATGAGCAGTTCTTC.

The rearrangement links TRBV7-9 to TRBJ2-3, with unresolved D. Trimming took off 3 bases at V and 6 bases at J, with 16 bases between the two ends. This CDR3 region has 15 residues. CDR1 SEHNR and CDR2 FQNEAQ come from the germline V gene (reference sequence). The CDR3 sequence: CASSLASTSRDTQYF. CDR3 DNA: TGTGCCAGCAGCTTGGCCTCAACGAGCCGGGATACGCAGTATTTT.

This chain uses TRBV20-1 with TRBJ1-1, with D perhaps matching TRBD1 (5 bases). The CDR3 length is 14 residues. Trimming cost V 0 bases and J 5 bases, with 13 bases left between them. Germline loops: CDR1 DFQATT, CDR2 SNEGSKA (reference sequence). DNA for the CDR3: TGCAGTGCTAGAGATTCGGAGGGGAGTACTGAAGCTTTCTTT. This encodes CSARDSEGSTEAFF.

The CDR3 region has the DNA TGCAGCGTTGCGGTACGGATTAATGAAAAACTGTTTTTT. Translated, it gives CSVAVRINEKLFF. The chain couples TRBV29-1 to TRBJ1-4, with D unclear. V lost 4 bases and J lost 4, with 10 bases in between. Germline CDR1 is SQVTM and CDR2 is ANQGSEA. This CDR3 has 13 amino acids. Based on the CDR3 plus reference TRBV29-1 and TRBJ1-4, the full variable domain is SAVISQKPSRDICQRGTSLTIQCQVDSQVTMMFWYRQQPGQSLTLIATANQGSEATYESGFVIDKFPISRPNLTFSTLTVSNMSPEDSSIYLCSVAVRINEKLFFGSGTQLSVL.

This clonotype appeared a few times. CDR3 sequence reads: CASSLTSDVNIQYF. The CDR3 DNA reads as TGTGCCAGCAGCCTGACTAGCGACGTTAACATTCAGTACTTC. The genes are TRBV3-1 and TRBJ2-4; TRBD2 matches 8 bases. Per germline, CDR1 LGHDT and CDR2 YNNKEL (reference sequence). CDR3 length: 14 residues. V lost 4 bases, J lost 7 bases, and 6 bases stayed unmatched.

The gene calls are TRBV9 and TRBJ2-7; D remains unclear. Germline CDR1 and CDR2: SGDLS and YYNGEE. V dropped 0 bases and J dropped 1 base, with 11 bases sitting between them. This CDR3 contains 15 residues. The CDR3 spells CASSVGADSSYEQYV. In DNA, the CDR3 is TGTGCCAGCAGCGTAGGAGCTGACTCTTCCTACGAGCAGTACGTC.

The gene calls are TRBV28 and TRBJ1-2, with a possible D match to TRBD1 (6 bases). The germline V gene has CDR1 MDHEN and CDR2 SYDVKM. The V end lost 5 bases, the J end lost 6 bases, and 16 bases lay between the germline ends. CDR3 size: 14 residues. CDR3 coding DNA: TGTGCCAGCAGTATCACAGGGTTGGTGGATGGCTACACCTTC. Translated, it gives CASSITGLVDGYTF.

The table lists this clonotype with a few counts. The chain uses TRBV7-2 and TRBJ1-6, with a weak D call TRBD1 (5 bases). The CDR3 is 15 amino acids. Germline lookup yields CDR1 SGHTA and CDR2 FQGNSA. V was shortened by 5 bases and J by 3 bases, with 11 bases between the two germline ends. Here the CDR3 reads CASSVGHFYNSPLHF. CDR3 DNA: TGTGCCAGCAGCGTTGGACATTTCTATAATTCACCCCTCCACTTT.

The chain links TRBV5-1 to TRBJ2-6, with no clear D. Germline lookup yields CDR1 SGHRS and CDR2 YFSETQ. This CDR3 is built from 15 residues. Trimming left V 4 bases short and J 2 bases short, with 10 bases between. The CDR3 reads CASSPDNPGANVLTF. CDR3 nucleotides: TGCGCCAGCAGCCCCGACAATCCTGGGGCCAACGTCCTGACTTTC.

The sample holds one count of this clonotype. The J gene is TRBJ1-5, the V gene TRBV18, with D perhaps matching TRBD1 (5 bases). The CDR3 covers 14 residues. Germline lookup yields CDR1 KGHSH and CDR2 LQKENI. V gave up 4 bases and J gave up 7 bases, with 14 bases separating them. This chain's CDR3 is CASSLGVYGQPQHF. In DNA form, the CDR3 reads TGTGCCAGCTCACTGGGGGTTTACGGGCAGCCCCAGCATTTT.